The sequence of this T cell receptor (beta chain) was determined in a study of T cell responses to AZD1222 COVID-19 vaccine. Study-level findings and limits: The reported proportion of spike-specific TCRs targeting unmutated variant regions was nearly half.

This CDR3 comprises 13 residues. The germline V gene has CDR1 MNHEY and CDR2 SMNVEV (reference sequence). The ends were cut back, 3 bases at V and 1 base at J, with 4 bases in the middle. A word on this clone: The antigen remains undetermined.

Using immunoSEQ multiplex PCR, the repertoire was profiled, and TCRdb retains in-frame clones only, with some absent. Of approximately 150,000 clones in the sample, 92% were seen once. The source material was peripheral blood, sampled on day 0 of AZD1222 vaccination. This chain connects TRBV27 to TRBJ2-1; D is uncertain. This TCR derives from an adult in good health. The CDR3 reads CASSFGSYNEQFF. CDR3 nucleotide sequence: TGTGCCAGCAGTTTTGGGTCCTACAATGAGCAGTTCTTC.